This T cell receptor (beta chain) was sequenced for a study of T cells after yellow fever vaccination (dated by TCRdb to between 2018 and 2021). In terms of the full investigation: The SMART-Seq v4 Ultra Low Input RNA kit was used to prepare libraries from fractions with low cell numbers. Bulk TCR alpha and beta repertoires were sequenced longitudinally to track T-cell clones before and after primary and booster YFV17D yellow fever vaccination. Two healthy male donors, one aged 18 to 30 and one aged 30 to 39 years, were included in the cohort. Blood samples were taken at several timepoints before and after primary and secondary immunization, and bulk PBMC replicates and cell subsets were isolated.

About this clonotype: What this receptor recognizes is not known. No base quality information exists; no much larger clone differs at one position.

The treatment or condition label, as the study defines it: live attenuated yellow fever vaccine strain. At each blood-draw timepoint, two biological replicates of bulk PBMCs were collected. A standard Ficoll-Paque protocol was used to isolate PBMCs from peripheral blood. TriZol was used to extract RNA from bulk PBMCs, CD4 and CD8 fractions, and dextramer-positive and dextramer-negative fractions. TCR cDNA was synthesized by 5'RACE template switching, through which a universal primer site and unique molecular identifiers were introduced. cDNA synthesis was primed from both the TCR alpha and TCR beta constant segments. Libraries were amplified in two PCR steps, with sample barcodes and sequencing adapters added in the second step. Sequencing of libraries was performed on Illumina HiSeq 2500 (2x100 bp) or NovaSeq (2x150 bp). Processing in the source paper ran as follows. Demultiplexing of reads and collapsing into UMI consensus sequences were performed with MIGEC, and V(D)J alignment was carried out with MiXCR. Using edgeR on replicate PBMC samples, clonotypes were called vaccine-responding if FDR was below 0.01 and the log2 fold change was above 5 up to day 15. Each bulk clonotype was labeled CD4 or CD8 based on which sequenced repertoire, CD4 or CD8, contained the clonotype at higher abundance. TCRdb's own reprocessing of the public reads used fastp at Q25 and MiXCR and kept productive beta chains. Rows merge per CDR3 protein into single entries with the most common DNA and genes. Here the V and J calls rest on TCRdb's processing, not on the authors' analysis. The sample records about 340,000 distinct CDR3 sequences, roughly 8.7% of which are singletons. Jointly, the top ten make up 15% to 20% of the sample.

Here is what the overall study found, with its caveats: Most clones expanded after primary vaccination were re-detected after the booster (around 96% of CD4 and 88% of CD8), suggesting broad memory maintenance. Because the study included only a couple of donors, the extent to which the findings can be generalized is limited. Compared with the primary T-cell response, the secondary T-cell response was weaker but faster, peaking on day 5 rather than day 15. FACS-sorted repertoires could contain abundant contaminating clonotypes from the bulk population, so computational filtering was required. A small fraction of clonotypes appeared in both the CD4 and CD8 compartments, likely as a result of convergent recombination.

The germline V gene encodes CDR1 SGHTA and CDR2 FQGNSA. Its CDR3 holds 14 amino acids, cysteine through phenylalanine. The retained sequence is limited to the CDR3, 42 bases, with the frame set at the first base. V and J are trimmed by 6 bases and 3 bases, and the gene matches miss 7 bases of the junction. The sample consisted of PBMCs, taken on the day of the first yellow fever vaccination. The rearrangement joined TRBV7-2 to TRBJ2-5; the central 7 bases match TRBD1. This receptor was taken from a man aged 18 to 30 who received the YFV17D yellow fever vaccine. Here the CDR3 is given as CASRPTDREETQYF. The DNA sequence is TGTGCCAGCAGACCAACCGACAGGGAAGAGACCCAGTACTTC.